This section outlines one TCR beta chain sequence together with its context. What it recognizes is unknown. The data are from a study of T cell responses to AZD1222 COVID-19 vaccine. The CDR3 length is 14 residues. Per the germline V gene, CDR1 is MNHEY and CDR2 is SVGAGI. The junction had 11 bases not matched to a gene; V was cut back by 8 bases and J by 9 bases. Study-level results: Only five or six individuals given AZD1222 were seropositive at baseline. Nearly half of unique spike-specific TCRs reportedly avoided B.1.351 and B.1.1.7 mutated regions.

This table comes from immunoSEQ multiplex PCR, and its TCRdb copy is limited to in-frame clones, with some not included. The sample contains roughly 120,000 clones, less than 95% of which appear only once. This sequence was found in an adult in good health. Material: peripheral blood, obtained on day 0 of AZD1222 vaccination. This chain uses TRBV6-5 with TRBJ2-1, with TRBD1 identical over 9 bases. CDR3 in DNA: TGTGCCAGCTCTTCGTTACAGGGGGCTGGTGAGCAGTTCTTC. Its translation is CASSSLQGAGEQFF.